The rows below give T cell receptor beta chains drawn from one sample of a study of CD8 T cells in Susac syndrome. A single record per CDR3 protein comes from TCRdb applying MiXCR to the immunoSEQ multiplex PCR reads. Among about 110,000 distinct CDR3 sequences listed, approximately 94% were seen once. The sample consisted of CD8+ T cells from PBMCs. The receptors derive from a human donor with Susac syndrome. The CDR3 runs from the conserved cysteine through the conserved F or W. D genes are given only for firm matches. Rows may omit the clone size; those that give it use once, few, many or a size class.

clone size	D gene	V gene	J gene	CDR3 length	CDR3 DNA	CDR3 protein
few	-	TRBV2	TRBJ2-7	10	TGTGCCAGCCGGTCCGGGGAGCAGTACTTC	CASRSGEQYF
-	-	TRBV4-1	TRBJ2-3	15	TGCGCCAGCAGCCAAGAGGAAAGACGCACAGATACGCAGTATTTT	CASSQEERRTDTQYF
-	TRBD1	TRBV4-1	TRBJ2-7	12	TGCGCCAGCAGCCCGGGGGGACAGGGTATGTACTTC	CASSPGGQGMYF
-	-	TRBV14	TRBJ2-1	13	TGTGCCAGCAGCCAAGAATTGGACAATGAGCAGTTCTTC	CASSQELDNEQFF
-	-	TRBV12-3/TRBV12-4	TRBJ1-5	13	TGTGCCAGCGCGTGGGGTGGCAATCAGCCCCAGCATTTT	CASAWGGNQPQHF
-	-	TRBV19	TRBJ2-3	17	TGTGCCAGTAGTATAACCCTAGCCCGTATCGGCACAGATACGCAGTATTTT	CASSITLARIGTDTQYF
-	TRBD2	TRBV18	TRBJ2-1	16	TGTGCCAGCTCTCAAGGCGGGGGAGGCCCCTACAATGAGCAGTTCTTC	CASSQGGGGPYNEQFF
-	-	TRBV10-3	TRBJ1-6	17	TGTGCCATCAGCCGGGACACCCCGGGGACCTATAATTCACCCCTCCACTTT	CAISRDTPGTYNSPLHF
-	-	TRBV25-1	TRBJ1-2	10	TGTGCCAGCAGTGGGAGCTGGTTCGCCTTC	CASSGSWFAF
-	-	TRBV4-1	TRBJ1-1	14	TGCGCCAGCAGCCAAGGTGGGACGGACACTGAAGCTTTCTTT	CASSQGGTDTEAFF
-	TRBD1	TRBV7-8	TRBJ1-1	14	TGTGCCAGCAGCTCGACAGGGGGTGGGGATGAAGCTTTCTTT	CASSSTGGGDEAFF
-	-	TRBV27	TRBJ1-4	12	TGTGCCAGCAGTTCCCTAGGGGAAAAACTGTTTTTT	CASSSLGEKLFF
-	-	TRBV4-1	TRBJ1-1	14	TGCGCCAGCAGCCGGACAGATGCTAACACTGAAGCTTTCTTT	CASSRTDANTEAFF
-	TRBD2	TRBV5-6	TRBJ2-2	12	TGTGCCAGCAGCGCGGGGGCCGGGGAGCTGTTTTTT	CASSAGAGELFF
-	TRBD1	TRBV3-1	TRBJ2-3	15	TGTGCCAGCAGTCCCGGGACAGGGGGGACAGATACGCAGTATTTT	CASSPGTGGTDTQYF
-	TRBD1	TRBV4-2	TRBJ2-7	15	TGTGCCAGCAGGCGAACCGGGACAGGGAACTACGAGCAGTACTTC	CASRRTGTGNYEQYF
-	TRBD1	TRBV4-3	TRBJ2-7	14	TGCGCCAGCAGCCATGACAGGGGGTCCTACGAGCAGTACTTC	CASSHDRGSYEQYF
-	TRBD2	TRBV29-1	TRBJ2-4	14	TGCAGCGCGGGACTAGCGGGGGGCAAAAACATTCAGTACTTC	CSAGLAGGKNIQYF
-	-	TRBV3-1	TRBJ2-2	16	TGTGCCAGCAGCCAAGAGCAATCCGGGACACTCGGGAAGCTGTTTTTT	CASSQEQSGTLGKLFF
-	-	TRBV14	TRBJ2-7	15	TGTGCCAGCAGCCTTGGACAGTCCAGCTCCTACGAGCAGTACTTC	CASSLGQSSSYEQYF
-	TRBD2	TRBV5-6	TRBJ2-1	15	TGTGCCAGCAGCTCCCTGTCTAGCGGGGACAATGAGCAGTTCTTC	CASSSLSSGDNEQFF
-	-	TRBV29-1	TRBJ1-2	11	TGCAGCGTTGATGAGGGGGGTGGCTACACCTTC	CSVDEGGGYTF
-	-	TRBV5-1	TRBJ2-3	14	TGCGCCAGTTCAGGGGAAGCTCCCACAGATACGCAGTATTTT	CASSGEAPTDTQYF
-	-	TRBV19	TRBJ1-2	15	TGTGCCAGTACCGACCCGCCCGACGGCCGCTATGGCTACACCTTC	CASTDPPDGRYGYTF
-	-	TRBV29-1	TRBJ1-1	10	TGCAGCGTTGGAGAGTCTGAAGCTTTCTTT	CSVGESEAFF
-	-	TRBV2	TRBJ1-1	17	TGTGCCAGCCTTATAGCGACAGGTATTAGTGCGGACACTGAAGCTTTCTTT	CASLIATGISADTEAFF
-	-	TRBV27	TRBJ1-2	15	TGTGCCAGCAGTTCCCGTCCGACTGGGGCGGATGGCTACACCTTC	CASSSRPTGADGYTF
-	-	TRBV5-1	TRBJ1-2	15	TGCGCCAGCAGCTTGGAATCAGGGAGGGCCTATGGCTACACCTTC	CASSLESGRAYGYTF
-	TRBD2	TRBV13	TRBJ2-5	15	TGTGCCAGCAGCGGCGGGACTAGCGGGGGAGAGACCCAGTACTTC	CASSGGTSGGETQYF
-	TRBD2	TRBV15	TRBJ2-3	16	TGTGCCACCAGCAGAGATAAGAGCGGGGATGCAGATACGCAGTATTTT	CATSRDKSGDADTQYF
once	-	TRBV7-9	TRBJ2-4	14	TGTGCCAGCAGCCACGATATAGCCAAAAACATTCAGTACTTC	CASSHDIAKNIQYF
-	-	TRBV4-3	TRBJ1-2	14	TGCGCCAGCAGCCAAGACAACTCCCTCTATGGCTACACCTTC	CASSQDNSLYGYTF
-	TRBD1	TRBV29-1	TRBJ1-6	17	TGCAGCGCCATTCTCGAGGGGACAGGGGGCATCAATTCACCCCTCCACTTT	CSAILEGTGGINSPLHF
once	TRBD2	TRBV2	TRBJ2-7	15	TGTGCCAGCTCCTTTAGCGGGGGGGCCTTGGACGAGCAGTACTTC	CASSFSGGALDEQYF
once	-	TRBV7-9	TRBJ2-1	12	TGTGCCAGCAGCCGCCGACCAGATGAGCAGTTCTTC	CASSRRPDEQFF
-	-	TRBV9	TRBJ2-5	14	TGTGCCAGCAGCGTTGGCGGTTGGGAGGAGACCCAGTACTTC	CASSVGGWEETQYF
-	TRBD2	TRBV14	TRBJ2-5	19	TGTGCCAGCAGCCCGGGACTAGCGGGCGGCGACTCGTCCCGTGGGACCCAGTACTTC	CASSPGLAGGDSSRGTQYF
-	-	TRBV7-2	TRBJ2-7	16	TGTGCCAGCAGCTCCTCACCCGGGATCCCAACCTACGAGCAGTACTTC	CASSSSPGIPTYEQYF
-	-	TRBV12-5	TRBJ1-1	13	TGTGCTAGTGGTATGGAAGGCGGAACTGAAGCTTTCTTT	CASGMEGGTEAFF
-	-	TRBV7-3	TRBJ2-1	16	TGTGCCAGCAGCTTACCCGAGGGAGGGGGGGACGATGAGCAGTTCTTC	CASSLPEGGGDDEQFF
-	TRBD1	TRBV20-1	TRBJ2-1	15	TGCAGTGCCCAAAACCGGGACAGGGATTACAATGAGCAGTTCTTC	CSAQNRDRDYNEQFF
-	TRBD1	TRBV6-5	TRBJ2-1	13	TGTGCCAGCAGTTACAGGGGGCGCAATGAGCAGTTCTTC	CASSYRGRNEQFF
-	-	TRBV14	TRBJ2-5	17	TGTGCCAGCAGCCAAGGGGGAGTCAGCCCCACCAAAGAGACCCAGTACTTC	CASSQGGVSPTKETQYF
-	TRBD2	TRBV27	TRBJ2-5	16	TGTGCCAGCAGTCCCCCCGGGAGGCGGATAGGAGAGACCCAGTACTTC	CASSPPGRRIGETQYF
-	TRBD2	TRBV12-3/TRBV12-4	TRBJ2-3	15	TGTGCCAGCAGCCGGGGGGGGTCTAGGGTGGATACGCAGTATTTT	CASSRGGSRVDTQYF
-	-	TRBV29-1	TRBJ1-1	10	TGCAGCGTCGGGACCGCGGAGGCTTTCTTT	CSVGTAEAFF